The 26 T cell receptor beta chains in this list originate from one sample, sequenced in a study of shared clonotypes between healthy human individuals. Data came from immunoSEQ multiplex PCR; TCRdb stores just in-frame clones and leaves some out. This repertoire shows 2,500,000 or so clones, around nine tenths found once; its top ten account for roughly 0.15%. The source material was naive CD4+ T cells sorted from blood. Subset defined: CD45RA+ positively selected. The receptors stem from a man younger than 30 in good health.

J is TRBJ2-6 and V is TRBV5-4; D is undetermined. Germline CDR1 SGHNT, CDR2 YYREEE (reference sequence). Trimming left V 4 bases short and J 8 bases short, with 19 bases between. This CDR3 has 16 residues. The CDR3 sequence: CASSPEGPQETNVLTF. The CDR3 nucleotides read TGTGCCAGCAGCCCCGAAGGCCCCCAGGAGACCAACGTCCTGACTTTC.

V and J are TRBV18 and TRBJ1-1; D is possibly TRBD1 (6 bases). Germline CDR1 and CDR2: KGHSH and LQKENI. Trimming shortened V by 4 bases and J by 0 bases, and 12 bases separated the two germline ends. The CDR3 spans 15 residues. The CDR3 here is CASSLPGHMNTEAFF. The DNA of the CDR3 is TGTGCCAGCTCACTGCCGGGACACATGAACACTGAAGCTTTCTTT. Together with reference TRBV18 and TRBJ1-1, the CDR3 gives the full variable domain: NAGVMQNPRHLVRRRGQEARLRCSPMKGHSHVYWYRQLPEEGLKFMVYLQKENIIDESGMPKERFSAEFPKEGPSILRIQQVVRGDSAAYFCASSLPGHMNTEAFFGQGTRLTVV.

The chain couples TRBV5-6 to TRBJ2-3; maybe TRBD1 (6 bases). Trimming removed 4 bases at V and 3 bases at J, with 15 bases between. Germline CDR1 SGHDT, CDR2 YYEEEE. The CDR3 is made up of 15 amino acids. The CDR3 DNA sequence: TGTGCCAGCAGCCCCGGATGGCAGGGGACAGATACGCAGTATTTT. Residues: CASSPGWQGTDTQYF. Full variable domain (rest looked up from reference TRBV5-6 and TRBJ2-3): DAGVTQSPTHLIKTRGQQVTLRCSPKSGHDTVSWYQQALGQGPQFIFQYYEEEERQRGNFPDRFSGHQFPNYSSELNVNALLLGDSALYLCASSPGWQGTDTQYFGPGTRLTVL.

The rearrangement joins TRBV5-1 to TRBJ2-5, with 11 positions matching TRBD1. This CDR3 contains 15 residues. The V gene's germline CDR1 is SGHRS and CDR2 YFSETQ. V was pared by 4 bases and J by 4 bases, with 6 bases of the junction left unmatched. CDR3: CASSRGQGAGETQYF. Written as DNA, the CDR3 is TGCGCCAGCAGCCGAGGACAGGGGGCTGGAGAGACCCAGTACTTC.

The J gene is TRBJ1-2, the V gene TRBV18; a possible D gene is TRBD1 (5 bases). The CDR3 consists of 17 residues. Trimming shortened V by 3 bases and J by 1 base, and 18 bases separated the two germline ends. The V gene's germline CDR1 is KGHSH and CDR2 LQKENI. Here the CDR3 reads CASSPLLTGRDNYGYTF. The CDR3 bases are TGTGCCAGCTCACCTCTTTTAACGGGACGGGATAACTATGGCTACACCTTC.

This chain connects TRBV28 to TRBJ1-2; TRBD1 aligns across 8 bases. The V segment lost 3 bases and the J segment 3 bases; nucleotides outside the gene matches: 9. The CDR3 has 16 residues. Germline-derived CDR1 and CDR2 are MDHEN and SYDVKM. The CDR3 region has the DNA TGTGCCAGCAGTTTTGCAGGGGGCAAATTGCACTATGGCTACACCTTC. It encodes CASSFAGGKLHYGYTF.

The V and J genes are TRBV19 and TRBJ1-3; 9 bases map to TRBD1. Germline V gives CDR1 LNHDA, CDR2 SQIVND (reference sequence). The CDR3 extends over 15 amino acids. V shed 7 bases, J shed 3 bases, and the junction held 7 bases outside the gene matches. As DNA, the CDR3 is TGTGCCAGTAACCCGGACAGGGGCTTTGGAAACACCATATATTTT. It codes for CASNPDRGFGNTIYF.

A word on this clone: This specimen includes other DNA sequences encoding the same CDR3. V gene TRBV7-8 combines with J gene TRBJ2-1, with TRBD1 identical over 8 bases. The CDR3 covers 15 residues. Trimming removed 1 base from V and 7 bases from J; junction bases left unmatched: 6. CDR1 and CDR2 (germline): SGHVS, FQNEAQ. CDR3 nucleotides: TGTGCCAGCAGCTTAGGGCAGGGGGCTTGGAATGAGCAGTTCTTC. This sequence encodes CASSLGQGAWNEQFF.

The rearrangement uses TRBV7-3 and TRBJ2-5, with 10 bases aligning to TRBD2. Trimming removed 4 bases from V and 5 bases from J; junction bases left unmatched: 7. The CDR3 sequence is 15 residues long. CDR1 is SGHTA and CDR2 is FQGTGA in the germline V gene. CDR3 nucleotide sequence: TGTGCCAGCAGCTCCGTAGCGGGGGGTCGGGAGACCCAGTACTTC. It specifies CASSSVAGGRETQYF.

CDR3 sequence: CAISDGRELYEQYF. CDR3 coding DNA: TGTGCCATCAGTGACGGGCGGGAGCTCTACGAGCAGTACTTC. The chain joins TRBV10-3 to TRBJ2-7; the match to TRBD2 covers 7 bases. V lost 3 bases, J lost 3 bases, and 5 bases stayed unmatched. This CDR3 region has 14 residues. Germline CDR1 is ENHRY and CDR2 is SYGVKD.

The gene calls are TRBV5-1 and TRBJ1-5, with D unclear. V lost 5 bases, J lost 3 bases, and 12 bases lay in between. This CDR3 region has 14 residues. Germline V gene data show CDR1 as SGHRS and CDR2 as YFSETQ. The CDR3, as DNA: TGCGCCAGCAGGGCCGACTCCCTCAATCAGCCCCAGCATTTT. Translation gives CASRADSLNQPQHF.

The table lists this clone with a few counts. The CDR3 loop is CASSESRESTEAFF. The CDR3 DNA follows: TGTGCCAGCAGTGAGAGCAGGGAGAGCACTGAAGCTTTCTTT. The rearrangement links TRBV2 to TRBJ1-1; D perhaps matches TRBD1 (5 bases). The germline V gene encodes CDR1 SNHLY and CDR2 FYNNEI. V lost 3 bases and J 4 bases, leaving 12 bases between the germline ends. The CDR3 has 14 residues.

CDR3 in DNA: TGTGCCAGCAGCGTCCAGCGTAGCGAGCAGTACTTC. This codes for CASSVQRSEQYF. This chain uses TRBV7-2 with TRBJ2-7; no reliable D call. CDR3 size: 12 residues. Germline CDR1 is SGHTA and CDR2 is FQGNSA. Trimming left V 5 bases short and J 6 bases short, with 11 bases between.

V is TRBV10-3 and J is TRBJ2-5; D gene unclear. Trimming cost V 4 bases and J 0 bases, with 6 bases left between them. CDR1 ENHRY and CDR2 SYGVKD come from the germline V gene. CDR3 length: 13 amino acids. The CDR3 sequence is CAISAGNQETQYF. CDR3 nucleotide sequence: TGTGCCATCAGTGCTGGGAACCAAGAGACCCAGTACTTC.

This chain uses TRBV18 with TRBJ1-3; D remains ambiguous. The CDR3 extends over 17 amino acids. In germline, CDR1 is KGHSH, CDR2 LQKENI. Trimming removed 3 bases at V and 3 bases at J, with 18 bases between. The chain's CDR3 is CASSPQPPGSRGNTIYF. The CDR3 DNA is TGTGCCAGCTCACCCCAACCCCCGGGGTCGCGTGGAAACACCATATATTTT.

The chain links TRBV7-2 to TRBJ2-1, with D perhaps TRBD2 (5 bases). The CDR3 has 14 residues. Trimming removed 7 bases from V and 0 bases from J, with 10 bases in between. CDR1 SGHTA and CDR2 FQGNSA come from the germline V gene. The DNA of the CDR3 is TGTGCCAGCAACCTCGGGGTCTCCTACAATGAGCAGTTCTTC. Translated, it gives CASNLGVSYNEQFF.

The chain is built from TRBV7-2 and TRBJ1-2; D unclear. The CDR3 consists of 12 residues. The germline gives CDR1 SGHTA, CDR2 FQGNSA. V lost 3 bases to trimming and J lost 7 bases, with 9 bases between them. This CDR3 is CASSFDHSGYTF. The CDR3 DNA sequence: TGTGCCAGCAGCTTTGATCACAGTGGCTACACCTTC.

Here the CDR3 DNA reads TGCGCCAGCAGCCTACTTGCGGGAAGCGGGATCAACGAGCAGTACTTC. It encodes CASSLLAGSGINEQYF. The chain has TRBV4-3 and TRBJ2-7; 7 nucleotides align to TRBD2. The junction had 14 bases not matched to a gene; V was cut back by 4 bases and J by 5 bases. CDR1 LGHNA and CDR2 YSLEER come from the germline V gene. The length of the CDR3 is 16 residues.

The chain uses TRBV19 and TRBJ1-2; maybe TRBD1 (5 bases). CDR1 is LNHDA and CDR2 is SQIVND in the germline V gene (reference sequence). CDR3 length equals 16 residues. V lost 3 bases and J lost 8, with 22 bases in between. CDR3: CASSMISGTALEGYTF. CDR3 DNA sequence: TGTGCCAGTAGTATGATATCAGGGACGGCCCTGGAAGGCTACACCTTC.

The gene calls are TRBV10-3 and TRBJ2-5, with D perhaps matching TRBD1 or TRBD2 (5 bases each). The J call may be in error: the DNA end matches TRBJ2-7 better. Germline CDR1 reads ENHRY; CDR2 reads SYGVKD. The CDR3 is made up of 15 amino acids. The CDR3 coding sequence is TGTGCCATCAGATCCCCGGGACGGGGCTCCTACGAGCAGTACTTC. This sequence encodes CAIRSPGRGSYEQYF.

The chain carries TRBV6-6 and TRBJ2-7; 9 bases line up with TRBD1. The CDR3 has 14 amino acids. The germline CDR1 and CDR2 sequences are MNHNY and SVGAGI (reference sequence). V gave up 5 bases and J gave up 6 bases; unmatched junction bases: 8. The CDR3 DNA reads TGTGCCAGCAGTACTTCCGGGACAGGGCGCGAGCAGTACTTC. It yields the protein CASSTSGTGREQYF.

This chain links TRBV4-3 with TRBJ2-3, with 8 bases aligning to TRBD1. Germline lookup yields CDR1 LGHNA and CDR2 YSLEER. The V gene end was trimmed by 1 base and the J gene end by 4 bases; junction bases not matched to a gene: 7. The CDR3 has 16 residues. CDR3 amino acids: CASSQGSGGRADTQYF. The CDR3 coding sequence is TGCGCCAGCAGCCAAGGATCAGGGGGCCGGGCAGATACGCAGTATTTT.

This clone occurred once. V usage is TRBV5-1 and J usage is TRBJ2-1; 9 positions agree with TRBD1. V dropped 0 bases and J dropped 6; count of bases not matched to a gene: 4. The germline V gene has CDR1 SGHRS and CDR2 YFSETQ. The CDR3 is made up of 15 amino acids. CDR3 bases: TGCGCCAGCAGCTTGGTAGGGACAGGGTTCAATGAGCAGTTCTTC. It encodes CASSLVGTGFNEQFF.

CDR3 DNA: TGTGCCAGTAGCCTGACAGGGGGTGGCAATCAGCCCCAGCATTTT. This codes for CASSLTGGGNQPQHF. The rearrangement uses TRBV19 and TRBJ1-5, with 9 bases matching TRBD1. In germline, CDR1 is LNHDA, CDR2 SQIVND (reference sequence). J gave up 2 bases and V 6 bases, and 5 bases lay outside the gene matches. This CDR3 spans 15 amino acids.

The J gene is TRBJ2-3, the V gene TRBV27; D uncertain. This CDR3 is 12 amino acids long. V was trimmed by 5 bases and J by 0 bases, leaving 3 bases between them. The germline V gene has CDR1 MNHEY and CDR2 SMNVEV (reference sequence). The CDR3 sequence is CASSQSTDTQYF. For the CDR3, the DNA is TGTGCCAGCAGTCAAAGCACAGATACGCAGTATTTT.

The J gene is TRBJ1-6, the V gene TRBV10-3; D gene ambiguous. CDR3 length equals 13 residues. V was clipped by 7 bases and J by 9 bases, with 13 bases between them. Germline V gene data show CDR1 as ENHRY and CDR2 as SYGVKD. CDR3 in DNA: TGTGCCATCACCCAGGAATCCGGTTCACCCCTCCACTTT. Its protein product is CAITQESGSPLHF.